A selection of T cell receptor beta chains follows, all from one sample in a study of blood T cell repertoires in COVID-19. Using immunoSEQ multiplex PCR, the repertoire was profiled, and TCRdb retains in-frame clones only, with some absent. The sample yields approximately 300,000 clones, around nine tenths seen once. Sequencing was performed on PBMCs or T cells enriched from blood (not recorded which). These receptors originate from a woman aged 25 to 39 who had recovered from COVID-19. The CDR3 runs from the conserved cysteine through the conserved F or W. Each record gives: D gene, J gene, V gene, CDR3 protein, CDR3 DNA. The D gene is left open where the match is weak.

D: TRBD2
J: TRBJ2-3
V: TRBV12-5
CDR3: CASGLAGPTDTQYF
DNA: TGTGCTAGTGGCCTAGCGGGGCCCACAGATACGCAGTATTTT

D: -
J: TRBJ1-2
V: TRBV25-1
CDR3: CASSETGLLGYTF
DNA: TGTGCCAGCAGTGAAACGGGTTTGTTGGGCTACACCTTC

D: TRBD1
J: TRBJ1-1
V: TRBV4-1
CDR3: CASSQEPHGTGFVWTEAFF
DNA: TGCGCCAGCAGCCAAGAACCCCACGGGACAGGGTTCGTTTGGACTGAAGCTTTCTTT

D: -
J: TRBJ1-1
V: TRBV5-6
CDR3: CASSLGELDTEAFF
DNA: TGTGCCAGCAGCTTGGGGGAGTTGGACACTGAAGCTTTCTTT

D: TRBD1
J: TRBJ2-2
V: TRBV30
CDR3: CALQGVSRTGELFF
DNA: TGTGCCCTCCAGGGGGTCTCGAGGACCGGGGAGCTGTTTTTT

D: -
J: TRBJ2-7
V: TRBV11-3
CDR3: CASSARESSYEQYF
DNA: TGTGCCAGCAGCGCACGGGAGAGCTCCTACGAGCAGTACTTC

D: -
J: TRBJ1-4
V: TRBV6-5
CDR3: CASSYTVSREKLFF
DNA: TGTGCCAGCAGTTACACGGTATCCCGGGAAAAACTGTTTTTT

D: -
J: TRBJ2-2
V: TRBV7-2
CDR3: CASSPRVSGNTGELFF
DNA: TGTGCCAGCAGCCCGAGGGTCTCCGGGAACACCGGGGAGCTGTTTTTT

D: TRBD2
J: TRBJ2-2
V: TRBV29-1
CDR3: CSVEEVPLAGDNTGELFF
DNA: TGCAGCGTTGAAGAAGTCCCCCTAGCGGGGGACAACACCGGGGAGCTGTTTTTT

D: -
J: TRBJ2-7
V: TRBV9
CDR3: CASSGPAKTYEQYF
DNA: TGTGCCAGCAGCGGCCCCGCGAAAACCTACGAGCAGTACTTC

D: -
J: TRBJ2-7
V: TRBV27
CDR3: CASSLSRTDYEQYF
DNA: TGTGCCAGCAGTTTATCGCGGACAGACTACGAGCAGTACTTC

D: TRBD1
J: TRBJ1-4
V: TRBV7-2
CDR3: CASSSDRGSNEKLFF
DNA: TGTGCCAGCAGCTCGGACAGGGGTTCTAATGAAAAACTGTTTTTT

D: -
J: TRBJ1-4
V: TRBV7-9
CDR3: CASSLPGGSVEKLFF
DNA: TGTGCCAGCAGCCTCCCCGGCGGATCAGTAGAAAAACTGTTTTTT

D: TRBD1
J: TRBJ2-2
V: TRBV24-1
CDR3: CATSETTGGSGELFF
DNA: TGTGCCACCAGTGAGACGACAGGGGGGTCCGGGGAGCTGTTTTTT

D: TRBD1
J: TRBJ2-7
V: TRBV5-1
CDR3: CASSLVGQGREQYF
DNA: TGCGCCAGCAGCTTGGTGGGACAGGGGAGGGAGCAGTACTTC

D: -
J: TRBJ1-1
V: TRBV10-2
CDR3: CASSESGGHTEAFF
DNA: TGCGCCAGCAGTGAATCTGGAGGACACACTGAAGCTTTCTTT

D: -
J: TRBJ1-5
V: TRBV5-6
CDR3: CASSLRQTSNQPQHF
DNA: TGTGCCAGCAGCTTGCGGCAGACAAGCAATCAGCCCCAGCATTTT

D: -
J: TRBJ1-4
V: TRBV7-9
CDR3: CASSLAGSEKLFF
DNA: TGTGCCAGCAGCTTAGCCGGGAGTGAAAAACTGTTTTTT

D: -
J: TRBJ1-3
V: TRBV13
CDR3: CASSLVAAGNTIYF
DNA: TGTGCCAGCAGCTTAGTAGCAGCTGGAAACACCATATATTTT

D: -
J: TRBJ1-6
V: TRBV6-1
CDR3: CASSGAASSYNSPLHF
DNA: TGTGCCAGCAGTGGGGCCGCGAGCTCCTATAATTCACCCCTCCACTTT

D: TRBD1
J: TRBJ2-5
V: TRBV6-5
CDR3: CASRPQGGPETQYF
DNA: TGTGCCAGCAGACCACAGGGGGGCCCGGAGACCCAGTACTTC

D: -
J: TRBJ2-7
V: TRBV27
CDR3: CASSGGGTLSYEQYF
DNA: TGTGCCAGCAGTGGGGGGGGGACACTCTCCTACGAGCAGTACTTC

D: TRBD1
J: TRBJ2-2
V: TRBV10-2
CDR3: CASSELAGGAGGELFF
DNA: TGCGCCAGCAGTGAATTGGCAGGGGGCGCGGGCGGGGAGCTGTTTTTT

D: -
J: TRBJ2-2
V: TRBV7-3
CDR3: CASSRETGELFF
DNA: TGTGCCAGCAGTCGAGAGACCGGGGAGCTGTTTTTT

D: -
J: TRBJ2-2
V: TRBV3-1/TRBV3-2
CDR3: CASSQDPGAANTGELFF
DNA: TGTGCCAGCAGCCAAGATCCTGGGGCGGCGAACACCGGGGAGCTGTTTTTT

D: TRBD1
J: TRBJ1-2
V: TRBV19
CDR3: CASSTGTDYNYGYTF
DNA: TGTGCCAGTAGTACCGGGACAGATTATAACTATGGCTACACCTTC

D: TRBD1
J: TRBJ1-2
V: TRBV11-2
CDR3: CASSLAPRTGMGGYTF
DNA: TGTGCCAGCAGCTTAGCCCCCCGGACAGGGATGGGTGGCTACACCTTC

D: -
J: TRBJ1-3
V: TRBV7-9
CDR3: CASSFYRESPGGGNTIYF
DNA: TGTGCCAGCAGCTTTTACCGGGAATCACCTGGAGGCGGAAACACCATATATTTT

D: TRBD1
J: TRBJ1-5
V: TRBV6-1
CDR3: CASSDGTGRNQPQHF
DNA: TGTGCCAGCAGTGATGGGACAGGGAGAAATCAGCCCCAGCATTTT

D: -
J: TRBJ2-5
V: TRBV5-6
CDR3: CASSFGETQYF
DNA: TGTGCCAGCAGCTTCGGGGAGACCCAGTACTTC

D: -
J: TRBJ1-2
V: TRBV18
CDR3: CASSPTVEGYTF
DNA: TGTGCCAGCTCACCAACCGTTGAGGGCTACACCTTC